These 22 T cell receptor beta chains were sequenced from one sample in a study of vaccination and CD4 T cells after COVID-19. These receptors have no known antigen. An Oncomine TCR Beta short-read assay was used to sequence the DNA from cultured CD4+ T cells. TCRdb itself ran the PCR reads through MiXCR, one entry per CDR3 protein. The table has 20,000 to 25,000 distinct CDR3 sequences, roughly 70% seen once. Treatment meaning: approximately 9-day PBMC culture with coronavirus spike peptide pools or control peptides (ViraFEST assay). The sequencing here drew on CD4+ T cells from blood, cultured in vitro, taken after SARS-CoV-2 vaccination. Receptors were obtained from a human donor who received a COVID-19 vaccine.

This chain connects TRBV5-1 to TRBJ1-4; tentatively, D is TRBD1 (5 bases). There are 17 residues in the CDR3. CDR1 is SGHRS and CDR2 is YFSETQ in the germline V gene. The V end was cut by 4 bases, the J end by 3 bases, with 19 bases between. The CDR3, as DNA: TGCGCCAGCAGCCGGGGGACGTTTCCTTCCGCTAATGAAAAACTGTTTTTT. It is translated as CASSRGTFPSANEKLFF.

The chain joins TRBV6-1 to TRBJ2-5; D possibly uses TRBD1 or TRBD2 (5 bases each). The CDR3 spans 15 residues. Deletions cut 3 bases from V and 4 bases from J, with 15 bases between. The germline CDR1 and CDR2 sequences are MNHNS and SASEGT. CDR3 loop: CASSEEQLGTETQYF. CDR3 in DNA: TGTGCCAGCAGTGAGGAACAGTTGGGGACAGAGACCCAGTACTTC.

The CDR3 reads CSARMAGSGYTF. In DNA, the CDR3 is TGCAGTGCTAGAATGGCAGGGAGTGGCTACACCTTC. This chain connects TRBV20-1 to TRBJ1-2, with D possibly matching TRBD1 (5 bases). The V end lost 2 bases, the J end lost 7 bases, and 11 bases lay between the germline ends. Germline V gene data show CDR1 as DFQATT and CDR2 as SNEGSKA (reference sequence). The CDR3 is made up of 12 amino acids.

This rearrangement joins TRBV5-1 to TRBJ2-5, with 10 bases aligning to TRBD2. V was pared by 0 bases and J by 1 base, with 6 bases of the junction left unmatched. The CDR3 consists of 17 residues. The germline V gene has CDR1 SGHRS and CDR2 YFSETQ. CDR3: CASSLAQRGGIQETQYF. The CDR3 nucleotides read TGCGCCAGCAGCTTGGCGCAGCGGGGGGGAATCCAAGAGACCCAGTACTTC.

This clonotype was seen a few times. V usage is TRBV27 and J usage is TRBJ2-5; TRBD1 is a possible D gene (6 bases). Germline lookup yields CDR1 MNHEY and CDR2 SMNVEV (reference sequence). The V and J ends lost 6 bases and 0 bases respectively, with 11 bases between them. The CDR3 spans 14 residues. Here the CDR3 reads CASRDSINQETQYF. The CDR3, as DNA: TGTGCCAGCAGGGACAGCATAAACCAAGAGACCCAGTACTTC.

This chain joins TRBV29-1 and TRBJ2-1; 14 nucleotides line up with TRBD2. Germline values: CDR1 SQVTM, CDR2 ANQGSEA. The CDR3 is made up of 14 amino acids. V trimming: 8 bases; J trimming: 10 bases; junction bases outside the gene matches: 10. The CDR3 DNA sequence: TGCAGCTCCGGAGGACTAGCGGGGGGTATCGAGCAGTTCTTC. Translated, it gives CSSGGLAGGIEQFF.

This clonotype showed up just a few times. The chain combines TRBV6-2 or TRBV6-3 with TRBJ1-5; D is perhaps TRBD1 (5 bases). V was trimmed by 2 bases and J by 7 bases, leaving 12 bases between them. In germline, CDR1 is MNHEY, CDR2 SVGEGT. The CDR3 consists of 14 residues. The CDR3 protein is CASSYGGPRQPQHF. For the CDR3, the DNA is TGTGCCAGCAGTTACGGGGGTCCACGGCAGCCCCAGCATTTT.

The chain recombines TRBV6-1 with TRBJ2-7, with TRBD1 as a possible D gene (5 bases). This CDR3 is built from 15 residues. From germline, CDR1 is MNHNS and CDR2 SASEGT. Trimming shortened V by 6 bases and J by 2 bases, and 17 bases separated the two germline ends. This CDR3 is CASRPGIKSTYEQYF. The CDR3 DNA reads as TGTGCCAGCAGACCAGGGATCAAAAGCACCTACGAGCAGTACTTC.

CDR3 sequence: CASSEPGLLNYGYTF. CDR3 DNA sequence: TGTGCCAGCAGTGAGCCGGGACTCCTAAACTATGGCTACACCTTC. V is TRBV25-1 and J is TRBJ1-2; D is perhaps TRBD1 (5 bases). Germline V gene sequence: CDR1 MGHDK, CDR2 SYGVNS. The CDR3 has 15 residues. Trimming pared 3 bases from V and 2 bases from J, leaving 13 bases between.

The V call is TRBV10-3, the J call TRBJ2-5; 9 bases align to TRBD1. Germline V gene lookup returns CDR1 ENHRY and CDR2 SYGVKD. The CDR3 runs 12 residues. With V trimmed by 10 bases and J by 5 bases, 5 bases remained unmatched. DNA of the CDR3: TGTGCCAGCCGGGACAGGGCGGAGACCCAGTACTTC. Its translation: CASRDRAETQYF.

V usage is TRBV5-1 and J usage is TRBJ1-2; TRBD1 matches at 9 bases. CDR1 and CDR2 from the germline V gene are SGHRS and YFSETQ. CDR3 length: 17 amino acids. The junction had 18 bases not matched to a gene; V was cut back by 4 bases and J by 8 bases. The CDR3 sequence: CASSEGSGGTGYGGYTF. As DNA, the CDR3 is TGCGCCAGCAGCGAGGGGTCCGGAGGGACAGGGTATGGAGGCTACACCTTC.

The rearrangement uses TRBV12-3 or TRBV12-4 and TRBJ1-5, with a possible D match to TRBD1 (6 bases). V was pared by 5 bases and J by 3 bases, with 14 bases between. This CDR3 contains 15 residues. The CDR3 loop is CASSPGVGFNQPQHF. CDR3 DNA: TGTGCCAGCAGTCCAGGGGTCGGCTTCAATCAGCCCCAGCATTTT.

The J gene is TRBJ1-1, the V gene TRBV30; 9 positions agree with TRBD1. This CDR3 region has 15 residues. Germline V lookup: CDR1 GTSNPN, CDR2 SVGIG (reference sequence). The junction had 7 bases not matched to a gene; V was cut back by 2 bases and J by 3 bases. CDR3 region: CAWSITRTGDTEAFF. CDR3 nucleotide sequence: TGTGCCTGGAGTATAACACGGACAGGGGACACTGAAGCTTTCTTT.

V gene TRBV7-8 combines with J gene TRBJ1-5; tentative D call: TRBD1 (5 bases). The V end was cut by 5 bases, the J end by 5 bases, with 19 bases between. There are 16 residues in the CDR3. CDR1 and CDR2 from the germline V gene are SGHVS and FQNEAQ. The chain's CDR3 is CASSPRGRVGYQPQHF. The CDR3 region has the DNA TGTGCCAGCAGCCCCCGGGGCCGCGTGGGATATCAGCCCCAGCATTTT.

The CDR3 DNA reads TGTGCCAGCAGTCCGACTAGCGGGGGGGCAATTCAGTACTTC. Its protein product is CASSPTSGGAIQYF. The chain uses TRBV12-3 or TRBV12-4 and TRBJ2-4; TRBD2 agrees at 14 bases. V shed 5 bases, J shed 10 bases, and the junction held 4 bases outside the gene matches. The CDR3 runs 14 residues.

The chain combines TRBV6-5 with TRBJ1-6, with D possibly TRBD1 on 5 matching bases. V was cut by 2 bases and J by 10 bases, with 9 bases left in between. Germline values: CDR1 MNHEY, CDR2 SVGAGI. The CDR3 runs 13 residues. CDR3 sequence: CASSYVGGSPLHF. Here the CDR3 DNA reads TGTGCCAGCAGTTACGTTGGGGGATCACCCCTCCACTTT.

This clonotype is medium-sized within its sample. The chain recombines TRBV20-1 with TRBJ1-6, with 8 nucleotides matching TRBD1. CDR1 is DFQATT and CDR2 is SNEGSKA in the germline V gene (reference sequence). There are 14 residues in the CDR3. Unmatched junction bases numbered 5, after V lost 0 bases and J lost 10 bases. The CDR3 DNA sequence: TGCAGTGCTAGAGATCAGGGGGCCTACTCACCCCTCCACTTT. It encodes CSARDQGAYSPLHF.

This clonotype was recorded a few times. The chain has TRBV7-2 and TRBJ2-5; 8 positions match TRBD2. This CDR3 contains 18 residues. The ends lost 1 base at V and 0 bases at J; junction bases unmatched: 10. Germline assignment: CDR1 SGHTA and CDR2 FQGNSA. The CDR3 coding sequence is TGTGCCAGCAGCTTAGTTGGGCGAGCGGGGGCTTACCAAGAGACCCAGTACTTC. It translates to CASSLVGRAGAYQETQYF.

The V and J genes are TRBV7-2 and TRBJ2-5; 7 bases map to TRBD2. J lost 2 bases, V lost 4 bases, and 16 bases had no gene match. CDR1 is SGHTA and CDR2 is FQGNSA in the germline V gene. The CDR3 consists of 18 residues. The CDR3 nucleotides read TGTGCCAGCAGCTCCTACCCTCCCCTAGCGGAGCCACAAGAGACCCAGTACTTC. It is translated as CASSSYPPLAEPQETQYF.

The chain employs TRBV19 and TRBJ1-5; 9 nucleotides match TRBD1. This CDR3 region has 16 residues. Looked up from germline, CDR1 is LNHDA and CDR2 is SQIVND (reference sequence). The trim removed 5 bases at V and 3 bases at J, leaving 8 bases unmatched. The CDR3 DNA follows: TGTGCCAGTAGTCCCCGACAGGGGGGGCCCAATCAGCCCCAGCATTTT. This encodes CASSPRQGGPNQPQHF.

The CDR3 sequence is CASSLAANTGELFF. CDR3 bases: TGTGCCAGCAGTTTAGCCGCGAACACCGGGGAGCTGTTTTTT. V usage is TRBV12-3 or TRBV12-4 and J usage is TRBJ2-2; no clear D gene. V lost 0 bases, J lost 0 bases, and 2 bases lay in between. This CDR3 comprises 14 residues.

The chain combines TRBV14 with TRBJ1-6; no clear D gene. There are 17 residues in the CDR3. Germline values: CDR1 SGHDN, CDR2 FVKESK. With 3 bases removed from V and 0 bases from J, the gap between germline ends came to 12 bases. Written as DNA, the CDR3 is TGTGCCAGCAGCCACATCCCTGCTAGCTCCTATAATTCACCCCTCCACTTT. Amino acid sequence: CASSHIPASSYNSPLHF.